Listed below are T cell receptor beta chains from one sample, sequenced in a study of chemoradiotherapy in HPV16-positive cancers. The table came from immunoSEQ multiplex PCR; TCRdb's copy has only in-frame clones and leaves some out. The sample lists about 14,000 clones, around 74% occurring once. The specimen was collected from a patient who underwent chemoradiotherapy. These receptors were collected from a human donor with HPV-associated anogenital cancer. Both conserved end residues are part of each CDR3. A D gene is named only where the DNA matches it firmly. The size entry is marked missing in some rows and otherwise reads once, few, many or a size class.

clone_size,j_call,v_call,d_call,cdr3_nt,cdr3_aa
-,TRBJ2-1,TRBV5-6,-,TGTGCCAGCAGCTTGTACAATGAGCAGTTCTTC,CASSLYNEQFF
-,TRBJ1-2,TRBV6-1,TRBD1,TGTGCCAGCAGTTTCGAGGGACAGATCTATGGCTACACCTTC,CASSFEGQIYGYTF
-,TRBJ1-1,TRBV21-1,-,TGTGCCAGCAGCAAAAAACAGGGGGGCACTGAAGCTTTCTTT,CASSKKQGGTEAFF
-,TRBJ1-1,TRBV6-5,-,TGTGCCAGCAGTTTATGGGGGGCGAACACTGAAGCTTTCTTT,CASSLWGANTEAFF
-,TRBJ2-6,TRBV21-1,-,TGTGCCACCCAACTCAGGGGACACACTGGGGCCAACGTCCTGACTTTC,CATQLRGHTGANVLTF
-,TRBJ2-7,TRBV6-1,TRBD1,TGTGCCAGCAGTGGCCGGGACAGGATGCACGAGCAGTACTTC,CASSGRDRMHEQYF
few,TRBJ2-7,TRBV7-9,-,TGTGCCAGCAGTCCTGGAGATTACGAGCAGTACTTC,CASSPGDYEQYF
medium-sized,TRBJ2-7,TRBV12-5,TRBD1,TGTGCTAGTGGTTTGGACCCCGGGACAGGAGGGGTCGAGCAGTACTTC,CASGLDPGTGGVEQYF
few,TRBJ1-2,TRBV6-5,-,TGTGCCAGCAGTTCCGACAGGACCTATGGCTACACCTTC,CASSSDRTYGYTF
few,TRBJ1-2,TRBV5-1,-,TGCGCCAGCAGCTTTGGGCCCACGGGTGAGGGCTACACCTTC,CASSFGPTGEGYTF
once,TRBJ2-7,TRBV10-3,TRBD1,TGTGCCATCAGTGCAACCACCGGGACAGGGTACTACGAGCAGTACTTC,CAISATTGTGYYEQYF
few,TRBJ1-1,TRBV7-6,-,TGTGCCAGCAGCTTAGCGCAAAGGGGTACTGAAGCTTTCTTT,CASSLAQRGTEAFF
-,TRBJ2-5,TRBV6-5,-,TGTGCCAGCAGCCGCGGACGGTACTCTGAAGAGACCCAGTACTTC,CASSRGRYSEETQYF
-,TRBJ1-2,TRBV6-5,TRBD1,TGTGCCAGCAGATCCGGGACAGGGGGCTACTATGGCTACACCTTC,CASRSGTGGYYGYTF
few,TRBJ2-2,TRBV5-1,TRBD2,TGCGCCAGCAGCCCCGGACTAGCGGGAGGGAACACCGGGGAGCTGTTTTTT,CASSPGLAGGNTGELFF
once,TRBJ1-1,TRBV5-1,-,TGCGCCAGCAGCTTGGCTGGAGGTGAATGGACTGAAGCTTTCTTT,CASSLAGGEWTEAFF
-,TRBJ1-5,TRBV6-1,-,TGTGCCAGCAGTGAAGGGGGGGGCTGGAGCAATCAGCCCCAGCATTTT,CASSEGGGWSNQPQHF
once,TRBJ2-1,TRBV25-1,-,TGTGCCAGCAGGCCCTCCCCACGCGGGGTAAAGGACAATGAGCAGTTCTTC,CASRPSPRGVKDNEQFF
medium-sized,TRBJ2-2,TRBV19,-,TGTGCCAGTTCTATTCCGGAGGCCAGAGCTGGGGAGCTGTTTTTT,CASSIPEARAGELFF